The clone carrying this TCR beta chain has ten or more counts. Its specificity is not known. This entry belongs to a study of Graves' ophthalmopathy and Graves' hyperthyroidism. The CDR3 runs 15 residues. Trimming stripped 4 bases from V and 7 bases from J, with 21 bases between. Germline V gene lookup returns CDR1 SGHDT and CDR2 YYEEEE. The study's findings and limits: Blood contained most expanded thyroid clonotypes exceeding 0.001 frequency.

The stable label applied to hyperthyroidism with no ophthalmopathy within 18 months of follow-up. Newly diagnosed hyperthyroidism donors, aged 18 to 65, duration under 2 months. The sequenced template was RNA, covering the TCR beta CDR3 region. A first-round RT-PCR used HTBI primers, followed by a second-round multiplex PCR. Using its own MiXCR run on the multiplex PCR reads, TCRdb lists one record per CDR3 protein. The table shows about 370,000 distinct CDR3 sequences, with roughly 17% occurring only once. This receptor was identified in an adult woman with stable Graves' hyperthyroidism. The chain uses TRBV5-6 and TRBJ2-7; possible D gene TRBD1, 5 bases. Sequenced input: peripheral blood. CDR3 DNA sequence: TGTGCCAGCAGCCCTACCGGAACCAGGGTAACTGAGCAGTACTTC. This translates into CASSPTGTRVTEQYF.